This T cell receptor (beta chain) was sequenced in a study of OX40 agonist ivuxolimab in advanced cancers. Study-level information: Prior therapy, whether anti-PD-1, anti-PD-L1 or anti-CTLA-4, was allowed, and more than 35% had some.

Of note for this clone: Its antigen is not known.

Produced via immunoSEQ multiplex PCR; TCRdb's table is partial and in-frame only. The sample carries some 60,000 clones, 85% to 90% recorded once. General study results and limits: In the 0.1 to 3.0 mg/kg range, CD4+ and CD8+ blood T cells had expanded clonally by week 6.

The source of this sequence is an adult with an advanced solid tumor such as melanoma, head and neck, liver or kidney cancer. The input for sequencing was CD4+ or CD8+ T cells sorted from blood, taken in a trial of the OX40 agonist ivuxolimab.

CDR3 amino acids: CASANSYTEAFF. The CDR3, as DNA: TGTGCCAGTGCAAACAGTTACACTGAAGCTTTCTTT. The chain is built from TRBV19 and TRBJ1-1; D not certain. CDR3 length equals 12 residues. CDR1 is LNHDA and CDR2 is SQIVND in the germline V gene (reference sequence). V was cut by 8 bases and J by 3 bases, with 10 bases left in between.